Listed here are 6 T cell receptor beta chains from one sample, sequenced in a study of T-cell reconstitution after alpha-beta-depleted transplantation in children. Library preparation (for TCRbeta) was performed with unique molecular identifiers. Via MiXCR, TCRdb re-called the PCR reads, giving one row per CDR3 protein. The sample contains under 250,000 distinct CDR3 sequences, about 7% of which appear only once. The specimen comprised PBMCs, sampled before TCRalphabeta/CD19-depleted stem cell transplant. These TCRs come from a boy under 10 years old with acute lymphoblastic leukemia, due to receive a stem cell transplant.

This clonotype showed up many times. This chain connects TRBV7-9 to TRBJ1-5; D is possibly TRBD1 (6 bases). This CDR3 is 13 amino acids long. Germline V gene data show CDR1 as SEHNR and CDR2 as FQNEAQ (reference sequence). V lost 5 bases and J 5 bases, leaving 10 bases between the germline ends. The CDR3, as DNA: TGTGCCAGCAGCCCGGGACATGATCAGCCCCAGCATTTT. As protein: CASSPGHDQPQHF.

This clonotype was counted only a few times. The chain joins TRBV7-2 to TRBJ1-2; D perhaps matches TRBD1 (6 bases). With 1 base removed from V and 1 base from J, the gap between germline ends came to 13 bases. CDR1 is SGHTA and CDR2 is FQGNSA in the germline V gene. The CDR3 sequence is 16 residues long. The CDR3 region has the DNA TGTGCCAGCAGCTTAGGTGGGGGCAGGTTTAACTATGGCTACACCTTC. Protein product: CASSLGGGRFNYGYTF.

This clonotype was observed at least ten times. J is TRBJ2-3 and V is TRBV18, with a tentative D call TRBD2 (6 bases). Trimming left V 3 bases short and J 4 bases short, with 17 bases between. The CDR3 length is 16 residues. The germline gives CDR1 KGHSH, CDR2 LQKENI. The CDR3 loop reads CASSPSSSGVADTQYF. The CDR3 DNA follows: TGTGCCAGCTCACCTTCGTCCTCGGGGGTTGCAGATACGCAGTATTTT.

The chain is built from TRBV11-2 and TRBJ2-1, with a weak D call TRBD1 (5 bases). CDR3 length equals 15 residues. CDR1 SGHAT and CDR2 FQNNGV come from the germline V gene. The V end lost 5 bases, the J end lost 2 bases, and 13 bases lay between the germline ends. CDR3 amino acids: CASSVGQAAYNEQFF. The CDR3, as DNA: TGTGCCAGCAGCGTCGGACAAGCCGCCTACAATGAGCAGTTCTTC.

This clonotype showed up just once. The chain joins TRBV7-2 to TRBJ1-4; 8 positions match TRBD1. J gave up 3 bases and V 2 bases, and 2 bases lay outside the gene matches. The length of the CDR3 is 15 residues. Germline-derived CDR1 and CDR2 are SGHTA and FQGNSA. The CDR3 DNA follows: TGTGCCAGCAGCTTAAGGACAGGGTCTAATGAAAAACTGTTTTTT. Its translation is CASSLRTGSNEKLFF.

This clonotype was picked up many times. The chain links TRBV20-1 to TRBJ1-6; TRBD1 is a possible D gene (6 bases). This CDR3 has 15 amino acids. Trimming removed 4 bases from V and 6 bases from J, with 16 bases in between. Per the germline V gene, CDR1 is DFQATT and CDR2 is SNEGSKA (reference sequence). The CDR3 here is CSAIKGGTVNSPLHF. The CDR3 coding sequence is TGCAGTGCTATTAAAGGGGGGACCGTTAATTCACCCCTCCACTTT.